This TCR beta chain was sequenced for a study of shared clonotypes between healthy human individuals. As to this clone: The antigen remains unidentified.

Trimming took 5 bases from V and 9 from J, leaving 23 bases between them. The CDR3 totals 15 residues. Germline V gene data show CDR1 as SGHTA and CDR2 as FQGNSA. CD4+ cells underwent separation, giving CD45RA+ naive and CD45RA-negative memory subsets. Sequencing was performed with immunoSEQ multiplex PCR; in TCRdb, only in-frame clones are kept and a portion is missing. The sample holds more than 1.2 million clones, 98% seen once. Findings of the study overall: For naive CD4 cells, around 5.1% of clonotypes were shared across a few donors.

This receptor was identified in a man in his thirties or forties in good health. Sequencing was performed on naive CD4+ T cells sorted from blood. As for subset: CD45RA+ positively selected. The chain recombines TRBV7-2 with TRBJ2-7; D uncertain. The DNA of the CDR3 is TGTGCCAGCAGCCCCCGCGCCAGCCCGGGTTCAGCGCAGTACTTC. It encodes CASSPRASPGSAQYF. The full variable domain, rest sourced from reference TRBV7-2 and TRBJ2-7, is GAGVSQSPSNKVTEKGKDVELRCDPISGHTALYWYRQSLGQGLEFLIYFQGNSAPDKSGLPSDRFSAERTGGSVSTLTIQRTQQEDSAVYLCASSPRASPGSAQYFGPGTRLTVT.